This is a list of T cell receptor beta chains from one sample in a study of cytomegalovirus exposure and HLA in healthy donors. Repertoires were generated with immunoSEQ multiplex PCR, while TCRdb's copy carries only in-frame clones and drops some. The sample has 110,000 to 150,000 clones, 70% to 85% seen once. The sequenced material came from PBMCs. The source of these receptors is a middle-aged woman in good health and CMV-seronegative. Each CDR3 is given without its conserved first and last residue. Clone size, where shown, is once, few, many, or a class for clones that have expanded.

TRBV7-2	12	.	TRBJ1-4	ASSLATGVEKLF
TRBV7-2	13	.	TRBJ1-5	ASSWATGINQPQH
TRBV11-2	16	.	TRBJ1-6	ASSLMPGGPRPNSPLH
TRBV19	11	few	TRBJ2-7	ASSRDRGFEQY
TRBV5-1	12	.	TRBJ2-2	ASSLDQNTGELF
TRBV7-9	11	.	TRBJ2-3	ASSQQYTDTQY
TRBV28	12	once	TRBJ2-1	ASSLLAGGDEQF
TRBV11-2	13	.	TRBJ2-1	ASSKPTPLFDEQF
TRBV9	10	.	TRBJ2-7	ASSVGEYEQY
TRBV15	13	.	TRBJ1-5	ATSRAGQKGQPQH
TRBV28	13	.	TRBJ1-4	ASRTQGATNEKLF
TRBV5-1	15	.	TRBJ2-3	ASSLGTGSLYTDTQY
TRBV5-4	10	.	TRBJ1-1	ASSYQGIEAF
TRBV30	13	.	TRBJ1-5	AWTYGGDSNQPQH
TRBV27	13	.	TRBJ2-1	ASRILAGGPDEQF
TRBV5-4	12	.	TRBJ1-1	ASSIPDRPTEAF